These 25 T cell receptor beta chains share one sample of origin, sequenced in a study of T cells in Graves' hyperthyroidism and ophthalmopathy. Authors of the study amplified TCR beta CDR3 regions from RNA transcripts. HTBI primers were used for first-round RT-PCR of the TCR CDR3. TCRdb re-called the multiplex PCR reads with MiXCR, one entry per CDR3 protein. This sample yields roughly 630,000 distinct CDR3 sequences, of which approximately 14% are seen a single time; under 8% belongs to the top ten. Sequencing used blood. These receptors came from a woman aged 25 to 45 with Graves' hyperthyroidism.

As regards this clonotype: Since a much larger clone is just one base distant, this may be a read error. The chain combines TRBV5-1 with TRBJ2-1; TRBD2 aligns across 10 bases. CDR3 length: 16 amino acids. The V gene's germline CDR1 is SGHRS and CDR2 YFSETQ. CDR3 sequence (DNA): TGCGTCAGCAGCTTGGATGGTAGCGGGAGGTTCGATGAGCAGTTCTTC. As protein: CVSSLDGSGRFDEQFF.

V and J are TRBV5-1 and TRBJ1-4; the match to TRBD1 covers 7 bases. This CDR3 is built from 16 residues. Germline CDR1 is SGHRS and CDR2 is YFSETQ. The V segment lost 3 bases and the J segment 0 bases; nucleotides outside the gene matches: 5. The CDR3: CASSSGQTTTNEKLFF. The CDR3 bases are TGCGCCAGCAGCTCGGGACAGACGACAACTAATGAAAAACTGTTTTTT.

This clonotype was detected ten times or more. The J gene is TRBJ2-3, the V gene TRBV20-1; D perhaps matches TRBD2 (5 bases). Germline V gives CDR1 DFQATT, CDR2 SNEGSKA (reference sequence). The CDR3 totals 15 residues. V was trimmed by 0 bases and J by 1 base, leaving 11 bases between them. The CDR3: CSARDLGSGTDTQYF. The CDR3 DNA is TGCAGTGCTAGAGATCTTGGTAGCGGCACAGATACGCAGTATTTT.

This clonotype turned up a few times. This chain joins TRBV20-1 and TRBJ2-2; 13 positions match TRBD2. Germline loops: CDR1 DFQATT, CDR2 SNEGSKA (reference sequence). J gave up 2 bases and V 6 bases, and 9 bases lay outside the gene matches. The CDR3 has 17 amino acids. The CDR3 reads CSAIPTSGRANTGELFF. CDR3 DNA sequence: TGCAGTGCCATTCCCACTAGCGGGAGGGCCAACACCGGGGAGCTGTTTTTT.

This clonotype has a count of ten or more. The gene calls are TRBV30 and TRBJ1-5; D is undetermined. The CDR3 is 14 residues long. V was cut by 0 bases and J by 0 bases, with 6 bases left in between. Per germline, CDR1 GTSNPN and CDR2 SVGIG (reference sequence). CDR3 sequence (DNA): TGTGCCTGGAGTGTGAAAAATAGCAATCAGCCCCAGCATTTT. This codes for CAWSVKNSNQPQHF.

V and J are TRBV3-1 and TRBJ2-5; D gene uncertain. The V gene lost 0 bases and the J gene lost 7 bases, with 9 bases spanning the gap. The CDR3 is 13 residues long. CDR1 is LGHDT and CDR2 is YNNKEL in the germline V gene (reference sequence). CDR3 residues: CASSQDLIGTQYF. The CDR3 DNA is TGTGCCAGCAGCCAAGATTTAATCGGGACCCAGTACTTC.

This clonotype has more than one count but fewer than ten. The rearrangement links TRBV7-9 to TRBJ2-1; D is undetermined. The ends were cut back, 5 bases at V and 7 bases at J, with 6 bases in the middle. The length of the CDR3 is 11 residues. In germline, CDR1 is SEHNR, CDR2 FQNEAQ (reference sequence). CDR3 sequence: CASSKRNEQFF. CDR3 sequence (DNA): TGTGCCAGCAGCAAAAGGAATGAGCAGTTCTTC.

This clonotype has only a few counts. The chain joins TRBV19 to TRBJ1-2; D is ambiguous. The germline gives CDR1 LNHDA, CDR2 SQIVND (reference sequence). CDR3 length: 13 residues. V was clipped by 2 bases and J by 8 bases, with 12 bases between them. Written as DNA, the CDR3 is TGTGCCAGTAGTATATCAGGAGATGAAGGCTACACCTTC. This codes for CASSISGDEGYTF. Using reference TRBV19 and TRBJ1-2 for the parts outside the CDR3, the full variable domain is DGGITQSPKYLFRKEGQNVTLSCEQNLNHDAMYWYRQDPGQGLRLIYYSQIVNDFQKGDIAEGYSVSREKKESFPLTVTSAQKNPTAFYLCASSISGDEGYTFGSGTRLTVV.

For this clonotype: In this CDR3 the conserved last residue, phenylalanine or tryptophan, is missing, so a read error is likely. The chain has TRBV13 and TRBJ1-2, with D unclear. Between the trimmed V and J ends, which lost 2 bases and 3 bases, there was a span of 10 bases. This CDR3 has 14 amino acids. Germline CDR1 is PRHDT and CDR2 is FYEKMQ (reference sequence). The CDR3 protein is CASSLSEGDYGYTS. CDR3 bases: TGTGCCAGCAGCTTATCTGAGGGCGACTATGGCTACACCTCC.

Ten or more counts support this clonotype. The chain links TRBV25-1 to TRBJ1-5; TRBD1 matches at 7 bases. This CDR3 has 16 residues. Looked up from germline, CDR1 is MGHDK and CDR2 is SYGVNS. V was clipped by 5 bases and J by 2 bases; unmatched bases: 9. The DNA of the CDR3 is TGTGCCAGCAGTTGTCCGCGGACAGGCGGCAATCAGCCCCAGCATTTT. It codes for CASSCPRTGGNQPQHF.

A few counts support this clonotype. A much more abundant neighbour one base away suggests this may be a read error. The chain couples TRBV7-6 to TRBJ2-7; TRBD2 might be the D (5 bases). Germline CDR1 is SGHVS and CDR2 is FNYEAQ. The CDR3 has 15 amino acids. With 3 bases removed from V and 5 bases from J, the gap between germline ends came to 17 bases. CDR3: CASSFTGISPDEQYF. For the CDR3, the DNA is TGTGCCAGCAGCTTCACCGGGATTTCCCCCGACGAGCAGTACTTC.

This clonotype was counted at least ten times. The chain uses TRBV12-3 or TRBV12-4 and TRBJ2-2; no reliable D call. This CDR3 has 13 amino acids. V was pared by 5 bases and J by 1 base, with 5 bases between. CDR3 sequence: CASSVKNTGELFF. CDR3 nucleotide sequence: TGTGCCAGCAGTGTGAAGAACACCGGGGAGCTGTTTTTT.

This clonotype was seen many times. The CDR3 reads CASSLARGTSGYNEQFF. CDR3 nucleotides: TGTGCCAGCAGCTTAGCAAGGGGCACTAGCGGGTACAATGAGCAGTTCTTC. This rearrangement joins TRBV7-9 to TRBJ2-1; the match to TRBD2 covers 9 bases. V was pared by 0 bases and J by 4 bases, with 7 bases of the junction left unmatched. Germline V CDR1 and CDR2: SEHNR, FQNEAQ (reference sequence). The CDR3 sequence is 17 residues long. The full variable domain, rest sourced from reference TRBV7-9 and TRBJ2-1, is DTGVSQNPRHKITKRGQNVTFRCDPISEHNRLYWYRQTLGQGPEFLTYFQNEAQLEKSRLLSDRFSAERPKGSFSTLEIQRTEQGDSAMYLCASSLARGTSGYNEQFFGPGTRLTVL.

This clonotype was found a few times. CDR3 region: CASSQVLGGNEQFF. The CDR3 DNA sequence: TGCGCCAGCAGCCAAGTGTTGGGAGGGAATGAGCAGTTCTTC. This sequence joins TRBV4-1 and TRBJ2-1, with 7 nucleotides matching TRBD2. The CDR3 is made up of 14 amino acids. CDR1 is MGHRA and CDR2 is YSYEKL in the germline V gene. Losses at the gene ends were 1 base for V and 7 bases for J; bases not matched to a gene: 4.

This clonotype came up many times. The rearrangement uses TRBV28 and TRBJ2-3; D may be TRBD1 or TRBD2 (7 bases each). V lost 2 bases, J lost 5 bases, and 20 bases lay in between. CDR1 is MDHEN, CDR2 SYDVKM, per germline. CDR3 length equals 17 residues. The CDR3 DNA reads as TGTGCCAGCAGTTTAGTTCGTGGCAGGGGGGGTGGAGATACGCAGTATTTT. It specifies CASSLVRGRGGGDTQYF.

This clonotype was recorded at least ten times. The J gene is TRBJ2-7, the V gene TRBV11-2; TRBD1 agrees at 7 bases. Germline CDR1 SGHAT, CDR2 FQNNGV. The CDR3 loop spans 13 amino acids. The V segment lost 1 base and the J segment 5 bases; nucleotides outside the gene matches: 2. In DNA form, the CDR3 reads TGTGCCAGCAGCTTAGGAGGACAGGACGAGCAGTACTTC. Translated, it gives CASSLGGQDEQYF.

This clonotype was picked up a small number of times. V usage is TRBV9 and J usage is TRBJ1-2; D not resolved. There are 15 residues in the CDR3. Trimming cost V 3 bases and J 6 bases, with 18 bases left between them. Germline V lookup: CDR1 SGDLS, CDR2 YYNGEE. The CDR3 region has the DNA TGTGCCAGCAGCGGAGGATCCAAGGGCTGGAATGGCTACACCTTC. Amino acids: CASSGGSKGWNGYTF.

In its sample, this clonotype was seen many times. This sequence joins TRBV19 and TRBJ1-2, with 7 bases aligning to TRBD1. The V gene end was trimmed by 6 bases and the J gene end by 2 bases; junction bases not matched to a gene: 9. Germline V gives CDR1 LNHDA, CDR2 SQIVND (reference sequence). The CDR3 covers 15 residues. In DNA, the CDR3 is TGTGCCAGTAGGACCCCCGGGACAGCCAACTATGGCTACACCTTC. Its protein product is CASRTPGTANYGYTF.

There are many counts of this clonotype. This sequence joins TRBV20-1 and TRBJ1-4, with D maybe TRBD1 (6 bases). CDR1 is DFQATT and CDR2 is SNEGSKA in the germline V gene (reference sequence). The CDR3 is made up of 14 amino acids. Trimming shortened V by 3 bases and J by 2 bases, and 10 bases separated the two germline ends. The DNA of the CDR3 is TGCAGTGCTAGTTTGGGGGGCACTAATGAAAAACTGTTTTTT. Residues: CSASLGGTNEKLFF.

This clonotype showed up many times. The chain couples TRBV6-1 to TRBJ1-1, with D tentatively TRBD1 (6 bases). The V end was cut by 2 bases, the J end by 5 bases, with 12 bases between. This CDR3 contains 14 residues. Germline V gives CDR1 MNHNS, CDR2 SASEGT. Here the CDR3 reads CASSESAGETEAFF. CDR3 nucleotides: TGTGCCAGCAGTGAATCGGCAGGGGAGACTGAAGCTTTCTTT.

As to this clonotype: This clone may be a read error of a much larger clone one base away. This chain uses TRBV30 with TRBJ2-7, with 8 bases that match TRBD2. CDR1 is GTSNPN, CDR2 SVGIG, per germline (reference sequence). CDR3 size: 15 residues. The CDR3 DNA reads TGTGCCTGGACCGAGGGGCTAGCGGGTTCTTACGAGCAGTGCTTC. Residues: CAWTEGLAGSYEQCF.

This clonotype occurred many times. J is TRBJ2-7 and V is TRBV27, with TRBD1 matching 9 bases. This CDR3 is 14 amino acids long. The V gene's germline CDR1 is MNHEY and CDR2 SMNVEV (reference sequence). Trimming at V came to 7 bases and at J to 6 bases, leaving 10 bases not matched to a gene. As DNA, the CDR3 is TGTGCCAGCAATACCGGGACAGGGTCCCTCGAGCAGTACTTC. Protein: CASNTGTGSLEQYF.

This clonotype was seen many times. The J gene is TRBJ2-7, the V gene TRBV20-1; 7 positions match TRBD1. Germline V gene lookup returns CDR1 DFQATT and CDR2 SNEGSKA (reference sequence). V shed 3 bases, J shed 2 bases, and the junction held 4 bases outside the gene matches. The CDR3 extends over 13 amino acids. In DNA form, the CDR3 reads TGCAGTGCTAGCATCCAGGGGGCCTACGAGCAGTACTTC. Encoded protein: CSASIQGAYEQYF.

The sample holds a few counts of this clonotype. The CDR3 DNA reads as TGCAGCGTTCGGGACAGCGGAATGGATTCACCCCTCCACTTT. Protein product: CSVRDSGMDSPLHF. This chain joins TRBV29-1 and TRBJ1-6; 7 positions agree with TRBD1. CDR1 is SQVTM, CDR2 ANQGSEA, per germline. This CDR3 comprises 14 residues. The junction had 9 bases not matched to a gene; V was cut back by 5 bases and J by 8 bases. The full variable domain, rest sourced from reference TRBV29-1 and TRBJ1-6, is SAVISQKPSRDICQRGTSLTIQCQVDSQVTMMFWYRQQPGQSLTLIATANQGSEATYESGFVIDKFPISRPNLTFSTLTVSNMSPEDSSIYLCSVRDSGMDSPLHFGNGTRLTVT.

This clonotype was counted ten times or more. V is TRBV6-1 and J is TRBJ2-7; D possibly corresponds to TRBD1 (5 bases). CDR1 and CDR2 (germline): MNHNS, SASEGT. CDR3 length: 14 residues. Trimming took off 4 bases at V and 2 bases at J, with 12 bases between the two ends. The CDR3 bases are TGTGCCAGCAGTGCCAGGGAATCTCCCTACGAGCAGTACTTC. This translates into CASSARESPYEQYF.